The 10 T cell receptor beta chains presented below share a single source sample, sequenced in a study of blood T cell repertoires in COVID-19. Profiled with immunoSEQ multiplex PCR; TCRdb holds only in-frame clones, not every one. The table lists roughly 220,000 clones, about 86% of them singletons, with about 2.1% in the top ten. The sequenced material came from peripheral blood. Receptors originate from a woman aged 55-75 years with acute or convalescent COVID-19.

The genes are TRBV7-2 and TRBJ1-2; D ambiguous. Deletions cut 4 bases from V and 5 bases from J, with 11 bases between. This CDR3 is built from 13 residues. Germline V gene lookup returns CDR1 SGHTA and CDR2 FQGNSA. The CDR3, as DNA: TGTGCCAGCAGCTACCGGGAAACTTATGGCTACACCTTC. Amino acid sequence: CASSYRETYGYTF.

This chain links TRBV20-1 with TRBJ2-1, with TRBD1 matching over 7 bases. The V segment lost 5 bases and the J segment 8 bases; nucleotides outside the gene matches: 3. The CDR3 spans 11 residues. Germline CDR1 DFQATT, CDR2 SNEGSKA (reference sequence). The CDR3 DNA reads TGCAGTGCTCGACAGGGAGATGAGCAGTTCTTC. Its protein product is CSARQGDEQFF.

This clone was seen only a few times. The chain joins TRBV5-1 to TRBJ2-7; perhaps TRBD2 as D (6 bases). The germline V and J ends were trimmed by 0 bases and 4 bases, with 14 bases remaining between them. Germline loops: CDR1 SGHRS, CDR2 YFSETQ. This CDR3 contains 15 residues. The CDR3 protein is CASSLEGGMSYEQYF. The CDR3 DNA reads as TGCGCCAGCAGCTTGGAAGGAGGGATGTCATACGAGCAGTACTTC.

This chain links TRBV2 with TRBJ2-7, with a tentative D call TRBD2 (6 bases). The CDR3 extends over 14 amino acids. V was trimmed by 5 bases and J by 2 bases, leaving 13 bases between them. Germline CDR1 and CDR2: SNHLY and FYNNEI. For the CDR3, the DNA is TGTGCCAGCAGTATGGGACTGGCAACCTACGAGCAGTACTTC. Translating gives CASSMGLATYEQYF.

CDR3 sequence reads: CASSLSRGRTDTQYF. The CDR3 region has the DNA TGTGCCAGCAGCTTGAGTAGGGGGCGCACAGATACGCAGTATTTT. This chain links TRBV5-4 with TRBJ2-3; the match to TRBD1 covers 7 bases. V lost 1 base and J lost 1; bases outside the gene matches: 3. CDR3 length: 15 amino acids. Germline V gives CDR1 SGHNT, CDR2 YYREEE (reference sequence).

This rearrangement joins TRBV19 to TRBJ1-4; possibly TRBD1 for D (5 bases). Trimming pared 2 bases from V and 8 bases from J, leaving 6 bases between. The germline CDR1 and CDR2 sequences are LNHDA and SQIVND (reference sequence). The CDR3 has 12 residues. The CDR3 nucleotides are TGTGCCAGTAGTATACGGGGGGAAAAACTGTTTTTT. Translated, it gives CASSIRGEKLFF.

The rearrangement links TRBV7-9 to TRBJ1-5; D is uncertain. Trimming left V 1 base short and J 2 bases short, with 6 bases between. The germline V gene encodes CDR1 SEHNR and CDR2 FQNEAQ (reference sequence). The CDR3 extends over 14 amino acids. This CDR3 reads CASSLGHGNQPQHF. CDR3 in DNA: TGTGCCAGCAGCTTAGGGCACGGCAATCAGCCCCAGCATTTT.

This clone has only one observation. The chain links TRBV9 to TRBJ2-7, with TRBD1 matching over 9 bases. The CDR3 sequence is 14 residues long. J was trimmed by 3 bases and V by 3 bases; bases with no gene match: 4. The germline V gene has CDR1 SGDLS and CDR2 YYNGEE. For the CDR3, the DNA is TGTGCCAGCAGCGAGGGGACAGGGAACTACGAGCAGTACTTC. The encoded protein is CASSEGTGNYEQYF.

This clone was counted between two and nine times. Germline is not matched at one junction end, which may reflect a read error. Other DNA sequences from this sample encode an identical CDR3 as well. This chain joins TRBV7-9 and TRBJ2-7; 7 bases agree with TRBD1. Germline CDR1 reads SEHNR; CDR2 reads FQNEAQ (reference sequence). The CDR3 runs 13 residues. CDR3 in amino acids: CASSLAQGHEQYF. DNA of the CDR3: TGTGCCAGCAGCCTAGCACAGGGGCACGAGCAGTACTTC.

This chain uses TRBV29-1 with TRBJ2-2, with 10 bases that match TRBD2. Germline assignment: CDR1 SQVTM and CDR2 ANQGSEA. The CDR3 spans 15 residues. J was trimmed by 2 bases and V by 6 bases; bases with no gene match: 6. CDR3 nucleotides: TGCAGCGTCACCGCTAGCGGGGGTAACACCGGGGAGCTGTTTTTT. Translating it yields CSVTASGGNTGELFF.